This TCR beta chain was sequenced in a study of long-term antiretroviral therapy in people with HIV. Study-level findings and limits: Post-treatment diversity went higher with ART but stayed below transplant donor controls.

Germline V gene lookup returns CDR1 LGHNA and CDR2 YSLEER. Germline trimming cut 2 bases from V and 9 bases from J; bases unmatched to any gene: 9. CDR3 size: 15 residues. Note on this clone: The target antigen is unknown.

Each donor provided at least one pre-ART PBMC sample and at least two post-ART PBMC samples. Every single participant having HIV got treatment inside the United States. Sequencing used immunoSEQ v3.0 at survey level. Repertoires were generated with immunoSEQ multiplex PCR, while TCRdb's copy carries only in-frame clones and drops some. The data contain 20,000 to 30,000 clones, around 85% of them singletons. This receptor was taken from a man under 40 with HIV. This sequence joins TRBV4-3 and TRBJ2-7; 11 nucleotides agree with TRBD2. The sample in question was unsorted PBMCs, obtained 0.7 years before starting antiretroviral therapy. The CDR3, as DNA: TGCGCCAGCAGCCAACTAGCGGGAGGTTCGTCGGGGCAGTACTTC. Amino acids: CASSQLAGGSSGQYF.